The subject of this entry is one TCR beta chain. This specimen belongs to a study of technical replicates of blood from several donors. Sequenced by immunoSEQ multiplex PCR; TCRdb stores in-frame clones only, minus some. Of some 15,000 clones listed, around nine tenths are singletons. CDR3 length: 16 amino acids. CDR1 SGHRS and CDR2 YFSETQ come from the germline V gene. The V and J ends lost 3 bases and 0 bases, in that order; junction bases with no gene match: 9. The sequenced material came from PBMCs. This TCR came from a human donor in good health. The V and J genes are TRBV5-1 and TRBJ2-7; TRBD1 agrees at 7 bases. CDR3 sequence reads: CASSSRDSLFSYEQYF. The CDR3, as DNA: TGCGCCAGCAGCTCCCGGGACAGCCTATTCTCCTACGAGCAGTACTTC.